This T cell receptor (beta chain) was found in a study of T cell changes during pregnancy in multiple sclerosis. Looked up from germline, CDR1 is ENHRY and CDR2 is SYGVKD. The CDR3 runs to 16 residues. Trimming stripped 2 bases from V and 1 base from J, with 11 bases between. Assay used: immunoSEQ multiplex PCR; TCRdb lists only in-frame clones, some missing. The repertoire has tens of thousands of clones, roughly 92% of them found once; the top ten carry approximately 1.5%. The sequenced sample was peripheral blood, obtained in the second trimester of pregnancy. The TCR comes from a female donor with multiple sclerosis, enrolled in a pregnancy study. The chain employs TRBV10-3 and TRBJ2-2; D not resolved. CDR3 sequence reads: CAISETVGVNTGELFF. Here the CDR3 DNA reads TGTGCCATCAGTGAGACAGTCGGTGTGAACACCGGGGAGCTGTTTTTT.